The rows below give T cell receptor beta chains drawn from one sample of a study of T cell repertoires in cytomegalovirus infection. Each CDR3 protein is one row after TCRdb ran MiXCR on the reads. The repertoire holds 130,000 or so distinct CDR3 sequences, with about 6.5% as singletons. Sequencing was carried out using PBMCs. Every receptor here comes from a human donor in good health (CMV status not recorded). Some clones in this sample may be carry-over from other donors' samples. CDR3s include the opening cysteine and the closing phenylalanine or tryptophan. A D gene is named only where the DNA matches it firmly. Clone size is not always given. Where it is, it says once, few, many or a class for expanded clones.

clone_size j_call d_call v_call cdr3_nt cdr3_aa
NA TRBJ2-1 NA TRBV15 TGTGCCACCAGCAGGGAAGGTCAAGAGAGCCGTTCCTACAATGAGCAGTTCTTC CATSREGQESRSYNEQFF
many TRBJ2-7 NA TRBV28 TGTGCCAGCAGTTTCGAGCTAGTCTTCACCTCCTACGAGCAGTACTTC CASSFELVFTSYEQYF
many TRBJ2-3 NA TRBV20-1 TGCAGTGCCGTCTCAGAGGAGTGGATCACAGATACGCAGTATTTT CSAVSEEWITDTQYF
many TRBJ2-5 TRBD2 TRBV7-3 TGTGCCAGCAGCTACCTACTAGCGGGGGAAGGAGAGACCCAGTACTTC CASSYLLAGEGETQYF
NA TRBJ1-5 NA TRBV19 TGTGCCAGTACCATGGGGGGGCCCCAGCATTTT CASTMGGPQHF
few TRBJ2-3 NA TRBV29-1 TGCAGCGCCCCAGCCCGACAGACAGATACGCAGTATTTT CSAPARQTDTQYF
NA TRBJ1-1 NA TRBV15 TGTGCCACCAGCAGATGGAAAAGGGTAGACGAAAGGACTGAAGCTTTCTTT CATSRWKRVDERTEAFF
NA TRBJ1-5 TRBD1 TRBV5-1 TGCGCCAGCAGCTTACAGGGGGCTGCTAGTCAGCCCCAGCATTTT CASSLQGAASQPQHF
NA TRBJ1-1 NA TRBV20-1 TGCAGTGCTTGGGACACAGAGAACACTGAAGCTTTCTTT CSAWDTENTEAFF
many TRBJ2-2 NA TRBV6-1 TGTGCCAGCAGTAGGGACCCCGCCGGAGGGGAGCTGTTTTTT CASSRDPAGGELFF
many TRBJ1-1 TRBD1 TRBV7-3 TGTGCCAGCAGCCCCCAGGGGGGCAGGGCGTCTGAAGCTTTCTTT CASSPQGGRASEAFF
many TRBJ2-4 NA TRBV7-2 TGTGCCAGCAGCTACCCCAAAAACATTCAGTACTTC CASSYPKNIQYF
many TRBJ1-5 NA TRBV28 TGTGCCAGCAGTAACAGGGTTGGCAATCAGCCCCAGCATTTT CASSNRVGNQPQHF
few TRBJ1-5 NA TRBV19 TGTGCCAGTAGTCCCGGGGCAGCCGAAGGGCCCCAGCATTTT CASSPGAAEGPQHF
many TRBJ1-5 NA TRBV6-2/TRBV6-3 TGTGCCAGCAGCCCGAGGTTGGAACAGCCCCAGCATTTT CASSPRLEQPQHF
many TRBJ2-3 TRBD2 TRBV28 TGTGCCAGCAGTTCCCTGAAGACTAGCGGGGGCTACGGGGATACGCAGTATTTT CASSSLKTSGGYGDTQYF
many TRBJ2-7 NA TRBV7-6 TGTGCCAGTGGGGGACTCGGCTACGAGCAGTACTTC CASGGLGYEQYF
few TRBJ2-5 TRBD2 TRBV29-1 TGCAGCGTTGAACGCCTAGCGGGGGCCCCCCAAGAGACCCAGTACTTC CSVERLAGAPQETQYF
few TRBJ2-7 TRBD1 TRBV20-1 TGCAGTGCTACGACAGGGGCTAGCTCCTACGAGCAGTACTTC CSATTGASSYEQYF
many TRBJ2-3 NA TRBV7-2 TGTGCCAGCAGCTTAGCTGGTGTGGCTAGCGGCACAGATACGCAGTATTTT CASSLAGVASGTDTQYF
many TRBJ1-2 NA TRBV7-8 TGTGCCAGCAGCTTAGACGGACGGGGAAGGCACGGCTACACCTTC CASSLDGRGRHGYTF
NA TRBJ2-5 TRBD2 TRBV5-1 TGCGCCAGCAGCTTTAGCGGGGGAAAAGAGACCCAGTACTTC CASSFSGGKETQYF
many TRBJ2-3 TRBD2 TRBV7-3 TGTGCCAGCAGCTTGGGACTAGCATTCGGCACAGATACGCAGTATTTT CASSLGLAFGTDTQYF
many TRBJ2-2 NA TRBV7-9 TGTGCCAGCAGCTTAGAAGTTTGGGGGAACACCGGGGAGCTGTTTTTT CASSLEVWGNTGELFF
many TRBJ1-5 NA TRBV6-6 TGTGCCAGCAGTCCTACTAGGCAGGGCAATCAGCCCCAGCATTTT CASSPTRQGNQPQHF